This TCR beta chain emerged from a study of blood T cell repertoires in COVID-19. Study details: From the United States, Italy and Spain came samples of acute and convalescent COVID-19.

Participant age was roughly 18 to 95 years, and participants resided in fewer than 30 US areas. Only in-frame clones appear in the TCRdb table, and some are missing; sequencing was by immunoSEQ multiplex PCR. The sample contains fewer than 450,000 clones, 88% of which appear only once. After removal of 5 bases from V and 4 bases from J, the junction contained 3 bases not matched to a gene. In germline, CDR1 is SGHAT, CDR2 FQNNGV. The CDR3 extends over 13 amino acids. Input material: PBMCs or T cells enriched from blood (not recorded which). This clonotype originated in a woman in her late teens or twenties who had recovered from COVID-19. This chain connects TRBV11-2 to TRBJ1-1, with 8 positions matching TRBD1. The CDR3 region is CASSLTGGTEAFF. The CDR3 DNA reads as TGTGCCAGCAGCCTCACAGGGGGCACTGAAGCTTTCTTT.